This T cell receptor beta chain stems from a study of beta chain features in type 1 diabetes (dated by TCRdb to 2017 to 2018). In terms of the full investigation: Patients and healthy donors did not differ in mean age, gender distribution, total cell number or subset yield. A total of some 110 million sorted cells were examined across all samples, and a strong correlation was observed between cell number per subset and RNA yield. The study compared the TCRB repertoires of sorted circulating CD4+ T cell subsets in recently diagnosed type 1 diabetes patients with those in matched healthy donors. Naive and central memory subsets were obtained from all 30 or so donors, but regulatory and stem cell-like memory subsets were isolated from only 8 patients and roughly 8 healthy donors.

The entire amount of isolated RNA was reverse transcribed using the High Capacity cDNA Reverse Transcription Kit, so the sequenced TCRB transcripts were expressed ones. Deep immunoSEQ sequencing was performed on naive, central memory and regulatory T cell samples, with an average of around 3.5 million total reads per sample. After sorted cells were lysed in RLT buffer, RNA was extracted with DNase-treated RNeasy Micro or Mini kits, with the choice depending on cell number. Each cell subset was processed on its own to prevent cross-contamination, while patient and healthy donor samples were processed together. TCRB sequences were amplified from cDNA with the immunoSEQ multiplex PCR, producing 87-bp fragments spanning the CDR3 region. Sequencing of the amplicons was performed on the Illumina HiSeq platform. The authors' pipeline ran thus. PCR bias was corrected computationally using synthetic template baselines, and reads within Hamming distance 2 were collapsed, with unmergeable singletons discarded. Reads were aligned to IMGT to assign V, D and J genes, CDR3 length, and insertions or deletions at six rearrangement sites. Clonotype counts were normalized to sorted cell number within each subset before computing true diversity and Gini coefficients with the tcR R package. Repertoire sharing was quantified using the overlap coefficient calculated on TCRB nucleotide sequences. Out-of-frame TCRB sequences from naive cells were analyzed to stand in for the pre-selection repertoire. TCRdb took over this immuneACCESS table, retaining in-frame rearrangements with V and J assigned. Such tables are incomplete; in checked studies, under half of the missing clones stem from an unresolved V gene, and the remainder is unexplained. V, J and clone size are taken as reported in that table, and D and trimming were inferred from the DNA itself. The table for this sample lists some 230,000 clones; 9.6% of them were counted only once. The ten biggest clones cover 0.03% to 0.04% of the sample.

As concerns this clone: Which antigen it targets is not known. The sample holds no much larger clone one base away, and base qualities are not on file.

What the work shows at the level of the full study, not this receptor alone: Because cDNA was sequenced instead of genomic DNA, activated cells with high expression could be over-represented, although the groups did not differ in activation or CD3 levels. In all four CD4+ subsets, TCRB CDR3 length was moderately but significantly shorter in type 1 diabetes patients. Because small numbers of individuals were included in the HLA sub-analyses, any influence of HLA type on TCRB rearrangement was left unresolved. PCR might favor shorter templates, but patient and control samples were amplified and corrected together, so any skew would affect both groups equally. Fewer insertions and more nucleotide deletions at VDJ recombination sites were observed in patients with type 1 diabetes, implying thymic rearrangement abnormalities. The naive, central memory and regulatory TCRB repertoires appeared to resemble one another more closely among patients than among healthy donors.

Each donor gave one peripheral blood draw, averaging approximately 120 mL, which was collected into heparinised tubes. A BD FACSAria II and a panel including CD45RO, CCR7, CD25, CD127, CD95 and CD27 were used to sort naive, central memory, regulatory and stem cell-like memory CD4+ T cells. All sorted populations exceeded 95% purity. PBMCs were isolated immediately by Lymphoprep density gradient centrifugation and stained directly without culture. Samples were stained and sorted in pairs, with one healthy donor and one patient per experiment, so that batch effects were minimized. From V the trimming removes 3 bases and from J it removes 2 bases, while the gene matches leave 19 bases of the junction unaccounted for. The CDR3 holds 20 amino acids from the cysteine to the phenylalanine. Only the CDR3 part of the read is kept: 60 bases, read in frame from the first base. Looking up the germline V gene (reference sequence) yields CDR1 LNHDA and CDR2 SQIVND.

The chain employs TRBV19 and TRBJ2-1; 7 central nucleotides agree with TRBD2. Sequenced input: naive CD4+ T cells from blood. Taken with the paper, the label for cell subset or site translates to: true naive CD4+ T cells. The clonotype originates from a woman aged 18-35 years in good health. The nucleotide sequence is TGTGCCAGTAGTATTGGGGGACTACCTTACCCGGTTGGTACCTACAATGAGCAGTTCTTC. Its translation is CASSIGGLPYPVGTYNEQFF.